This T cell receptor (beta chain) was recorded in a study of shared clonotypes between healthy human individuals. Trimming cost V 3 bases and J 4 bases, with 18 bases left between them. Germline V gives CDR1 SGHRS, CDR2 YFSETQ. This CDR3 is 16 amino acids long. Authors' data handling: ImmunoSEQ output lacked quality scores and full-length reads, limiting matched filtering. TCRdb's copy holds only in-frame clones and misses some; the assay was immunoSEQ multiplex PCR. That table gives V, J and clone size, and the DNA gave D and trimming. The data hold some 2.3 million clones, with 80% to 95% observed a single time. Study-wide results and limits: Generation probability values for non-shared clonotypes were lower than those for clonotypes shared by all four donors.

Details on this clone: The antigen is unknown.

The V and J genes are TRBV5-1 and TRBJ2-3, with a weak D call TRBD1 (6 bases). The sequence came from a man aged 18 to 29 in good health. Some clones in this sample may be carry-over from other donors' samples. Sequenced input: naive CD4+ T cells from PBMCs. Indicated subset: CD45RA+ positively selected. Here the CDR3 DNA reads TGCGCCAGCAGCTACCAGGGGTTTGAGAAGCCAGATACGCAGTATTTT. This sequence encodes CASSYQGFEKPDTQYF.